Below, 27 T cell receptor beta chains from the same sample are listed, as sequenced in a study of shared clonotypes between healthy human individuals. TCRdb's table, derived via immunoSEQ multiplex PCR, lists solely in-frame clones and lacks some. The table shows around 480,000 clones, with approximately 79% occurring only once. Sample: PBMCs. The receptors here all came from a middle-aged woman in good health. Some clones in this sample may be carry-over from other donors' samples.

This clone was seen a few times. This chain uses TRBV7-6 with TRBJ2-3; D gene uncertain. The CDR3 spans 15 residues. V dropped 4 bases and J dropped 0 bases, with 11 bases sitting between them. CDR1 and CDR2 (germline): SGHVS, FNYEAQ. The CDR3 is CASSSLQLSTDTQYF. The CDR3 DNA is TGTGCCAGCAGCTCTTTACAGCTTAGCACAGATACGCAGTATTTT. Full variable domain (rest looked up from reference TRBV7-6 and TRBJ2-3): GAGVSQSPRYKVTKRGQDVALRCDPISGHVSLYWYRQALGQGPEFLTYFNYEAQQDKSGLPNDRFSAERPEGSISTLTIQRTEQRDSAMYRCASSSLQLSTDTQYFGPGTRLTVL.

This clone appeared a few times. The chain combines TRBV10-3 with TRBJ2-4, with 9 positions matching TRBD2. CDR3 size: 17 residues. The V segment lost 3 bases and the J segment 5 bases; nucleotides outside the gene matches: 11. Looked up from germline, CDR1 is ENHRY and CDR2 is SYGVKD. The CDR3 sequence is CAISDGLAGLDENIQYF. DNA for the CDR3: TGTGCCATCAGTGATGGGCTAGCGGGATTGGATGAAAACATTCAGTACTTC.

CDR3 bases: TGCGCCAGCAGCACTGGCGCGTCCTACGAGCAGTACTTC. Its protein product is CASSTGASYEQYF. The genes are TRBV5-1 and TRBJ2-7, with D unclear. CDR3 length: 13 residues. The germline V gene encodes CDR1 SGHRS and CDR2 YFSETQ. V shed 4 bases and J shed 1 base, with 9 bases lying between them.

This clone appeared a single time. This chain links TRBV5-1 with TRBJ2-7; 8 nucleotides agree with TRBD1. This CDR3 has 14 residues. Germline values: CDR1 SGHRS, CDR2 YFSETQ. After removal of 0 bases from V and 6 bases from J, the junction contained 5 bases not matched to a gene. CDR3 DNA: TGCGCCAGCAGCTTGGGCCGGACAGGGCCCGAGCAGTACTTC. As protein: CASSLGRTGPEQYF.

V usage is TRBV15 and J usage is TRBJ2-3; maybe TRBD1 (6 bases). This CDR3 has 15 amino acids. From germline, CDR1 is LNHNV and CDR2 YYDKDF (reference sequence). Trimming removed 5 bases at V and 1 base at J, with 13 bases between. The CDR3 region is CATSGRGGRTDTQYF. CDR3 DNA: TGTGCCACCAGCGGGAGAGGGGGACGCACAGATACGCAGTATTTT.

This clone came up once. The V gene is TRBV4-2, the J gene TRBJ2-3; maybe TRBD2 (6 bases). V lost 0 bases, J lost 4 bases, and 14 bases lay in between. CDR3 length: 16 amino acids. Germline lookup yields CDR1 LGHNA and CDR2 YNFKEQ. DNA for the CDR3: TGTGCCAGCAGCCAAGATGGACCAGGAGGGGCAGATACGCAGTATTTT. Translating gives CASSQDGPGGADTQYF.

The chain carries TRBV30 and TRBJ2-1, with TRBD2 as a possible D gene (5 bases). CDR1 is GTSNPN, CDR2 SVGIG, per germline (reference sequence). This CDR3 has 15 residues. With 2 bases removed from V and 12 bases from J, the gap between germline ends came to 23 bases. CDR3 sequence: CAWSPLLAAVVGQFF. The DNA for the CDR3 is TGTGCCTGGAGTCCCCTCCTAGCTGCTGTGGTGGGGCAGTTCTTC.

The rearrangement links TRBV6-4 to TRBJ2-7; 12 positions agree with TRBD2. CDR3 length: 14 amino acids. Per germline, CDR1 MRHNA and CDR2 SNTAGT. The V segment lost 6 bases and the J segment 6 bases; nucleotides outside the gene matches: 6. This CDR3 reads CASSPLAGGGEQYF. CDR3 coding DNA: TGTGCCAGCAGCCCACTAGCGGGAGGAGGCGAGCAGTACTTC.

The chain joins TRBV25-1 to TRBJ2-1; no clear D gene. Germline V CDR1 and CDR2: MGHDK, SYGVNS. The CDR3 is made up of 11 amino acids. V was cut by 5 bases and J by 5 bases, with 4 bases left in between. This CDR3 is CASSINNEQFF. As DNA, the CDR3 is TGTGCCAGCAGTATAAACAATGAGCAGTTCTTC.

The table lists this clone with a few counts. V gene TRBV21-1 combines with J gene TRBJ1-2. TRBV21-1 is labeled a pseudogene. CDR3 length: 13 amino acids. The CDR3 here is CASSIGGAYGYTF. As DNA, the CDR3 is TGTGCCAGCAGCATAGGGGGGGCGTACGGCTACACCTTC.

The chain has TRBV28 and TRBJ2-1; 12 bases match TRBD1. This CDR3 has 18 residues. V gave up 6 bases and J gave up 7 bases; unmatched junction bases: 16. Per germline, CDR1 MDHEN and CDR2 SYDVKM. The CDR3 DNA reads as TGTGCCAGCAGCCATAACCCCGGGACAGGGGGCGGGAGGAATGAGCAGTTCTTC. Its protein product is CASSHNPGTGGGRNEQFF.

This clone was observed a few times. V usage is TRBV5-1 and J usage is TRBJ1-2, with D possibly being TRBD1 (6 bases). The length of the CDR3 is 15 residues. Germline loops: CDR1 SGHRS, CDR2 YFSETQ. V was clipped by 0 bases and J by 2 bases, with 11 bases between them. The CDR3 region has the DNA TGCGCCAGCAGCTTGGCCGGGACAACCAACTATGGCTACACCTTC. Residues: CASSLAGTTNYGYTF.

The CDR3 nucleotides read TGCGCCAGCACCTCAGACGGCTACGAGCAGTACTTC. It specifies CASTSDGYEQYF. The chain has TRBV5-1 and TRBJ2-7; D remains unclear. Germline CDR1 and CDR2: SGHRS and YFSETQ. V was trimmed by 6 bases and J by 3 bases, leaving 10 bases between them. CDR3 size: 12 residues. Complete variable domain (other parts from reference TRBV5-1 and TRBJ2-7): KAGVTQTPRYLIKTRGQQVTLSCSPISGHRSVSWYQQTPGQGLQFLFEYFSETQRNKGNFPGRFSGRQFSNSRSEMNVSTLELGDSALYLCASTSDGYEQYFGPGTRLTVT.

This chain links TRBV15 with TRBJ2-3; 9 bases are shared with TRBD2. V lost 0 bases and J lost 4; bases outside the gene matches: 2. CDR1 is LNHNV, CDR2 YYDKDF, per germline (reference sequence). The CDR3 length is 15 residues. The CDR3 here is CATSRDGTSPDTQYF. CDR3 sequence (DNA): TGTGCCACCAGCAGAGATGGGACTAGCCCAGATACGCAGTATTTT. Looking up the rest from reference TRBV15 and TRBJ2-3 gives the full variable domain: DAMVIQNPRYQVTQFGKPVTLSCSQTLNHNVMYWYQQKSSQAPKLLFHYYDKDFNNEADTPDNFQSRRPNTSFCFLDIRSPGLGDTAMYLCATSRDGTSPDTQYFGPGTRLTVL.

This clone was detected a few times. J is TRBJ2-3 and V is TRBV6-5; D ambiguous. This CDR3 has 15 residues. The germline CDR1 and CDR2 sequences are MNHEY and SVGAGI. The V and J ends lost 2 bases and 1 base respectively, with 10 bases between them. The DNA for the CDR3 is TGTGCCAGCAGTTACGACTCCACTGGCACAGATACGCAGTATTTT. Translation: CASSYDSTGTDTQYF.

CDR3 sequence: CASSFILERRAEKLFF. The DNA of the CDR3 is TGTGCCAGCAGTTTCATCCTAGAACGGCGGGCTGAAAAACTGTTTTTT. The chain employs TRBV27 and TRBJ1-4; D call uncertain. The CDR3 is 16 residues long. Trimming stripped 3 bases from V and 7 bases from J, with 18 bases between. Germline values: CDR1 MNHEY, CDR2 SMNVEV (reference sequence).

The chain employs TRBV19 and TRBJ2-7, with 9 positions matching TRBD2. The V and J ends lost 4 bases and 1 base, in that order; junction bases with no gene match: 11. Germline V gives CDR1 LNHDA, CDR2 SQIVND (reference sequence). The CDR3 totals 17 residues. CDR3 nucleotide sequence: TGTGCCAGTAGTAATTTCGCTAGCGGGAACCCTTCCTACGAGCAGTACTTC. Encoded protein: CASSNFASGNPSYEQYF.

The V and J genes are TRBV7-2 and TRBJ2-7, with 11 bases fitting TRBD1. V lost 3 bases and J lost 2; bases outside the gene matches: 3. The CDR3 covers 15 residues. Germline assignment: CDR1 SGHTA and CDR2 FQGNSA. The CDR3 sequence is CASSFAGQGAYEQYF. The DNA for the CDR3 is TGTGCCAGCAGCTTCGCGGGACAGGGGGCCTACGAGCAGTACTTC. Full variable domain (remainder filled in from reference TRBV7-2 and TRBJ2-7): GAGVSQSPSNKVTEKGKDVELRCDPISGHTALYWYRQSLGQGLEFLIYFQGNSAPDKSGLPSDRFSAERTGGSVSTLTIQRTQQEDSAVYLCASSFAGQGAYEQYFGPGTRLTVT.

A few counts support this clone. V and J are TRBV9 and TRBJ1-1, with 10 positions matching TRBD1. The V gene's germline CDR1 is SGDLS and CDR2 YYNGEE. The CDR3 consists of 16 residues. J gave up 1 base and V 2 bases, and 5 bases lay outside the gene matches. The CDR3, as DNA: TGTGCCAGCAGCGTCGGACAGGGGGTTAGGAACACTGAAGCTTTCTTT. Translating it yields CASSVGQGVRNTEAFF.

There are many counts of this clone. The genes are TRBV2 and TRBJ1-4; D gene ambiguous. The CDR3 has 15 residues. Trimming took off 5 bases at V and 5 bases at J, with 15 bases between the two ends. From germline, CDR1 is SNHLY and CDR2 FYNNEI. CDR3 sequence: CASSPRSGFNEKLFF. CDR3 bases: TGTGCCAGCAGTCCCAGATCAGGTTTCAATGAAAAACTGTTTTTT.

This chain connects TRBV7-2 to TRBJ2-1, with D possibly matching TRBD1 (6 bases). V was pared by 9 bases and J by 5 bases, with 11 bases between. The CDR3 consists of 12 residues. The V gene's germline CDR1 is SGHTA and CDR2 FQGNSA. The CDR3, as DNA: TGTGCCAGTAGGACAGACCACAATGAGCAGTTCTTC. It encodes CASRTDHNEQFF.

The J gene is TRBJ2-5, the V gene TRBV28; TRBD2 agrees at 10 bases. The V gene end was trimmed by 6 bases and the J gene end by 0 bases; junction bases not matched to a gene: 10. The CDR3 totals 17 residues. Germline CDR1 and CDR2: MDHEN and SYDVKM. As DNA, the CDR3 is TGTGCCAGCAGCCTATCTTCGACTAGCGGGTACCAAGAGACCCAGTACTTC. Translating gives CASSLSSTSGYQETQYF.

The chain recombines TRBV7-3 with TRBJ2-5; the D gene is possibly TRBD2 (5 bases). The CDR3 sequence is 13 residues long. V was shortened by 6 bases and J by 7 bases, with 15 bases between the two germline ends. Germline assignment: CDR1 SGHTA and CDR2 FQGTGA. CDR3 residues: CASRADGSGTQYF. CDR3 in DNA: TGTGCCAGCAGGGCAGATGGAAGCGGGACCCAGTACTTC.

The chain has TRBV9 and TRBJ2-5; a possible D gene is TRBD2 (6 bases). Germline CDR1 SGDLS, CDR2 YYNGEE. The CDR3 runs 14 residues. With 0 bases removed from V and 5 bases from J, the gap between germline ends came to 11 bases. The CDR3: CASSVATGVETQYF. The CDR3 region has the DNA TGTGCCAGCAGCGTAGCTACGGGAGTTGAGACCCAGTACTTC.

This clone came up a few times. The J gene is TRBJ2-1, the V gene TRBV5-1; D not resolved. Germline CDR1 is SGHRS and CDR2 is YFSETQ. The V end lost 4 bases, the J end lost 9 bases, and 11 bases lay between the germline ends. The CDR3 spans 12 residues. CDR3 amino acids: CASSIIVGEQFF. The DNA for the CDR3 is TGCGCCAGCAGCATAATAGTGGGTGAGCAGTTCTTC.

The table lists this clone with a few counts. J is TRBJ2-5 and V is TRBV4-1, with 9 bases matching TRBD2. Germline lookup yields CDR1 MGHRA and CDR2 YSYEKL. V trimming: 0 bases; J trimming: 4 bases; junction bases outside the gene matches: 6. The CDR3 runs to 16 residues. CDR3 protein: CASSQDSGSLGETQYF. CDR3 DNA sequence: TGCGCCAGCAGCCAAGATAGCGGGAGTTTGGGAGAGACCCAGTACTTC.

The chain employs TRBV29-1 and TRBJ1-2, with unresolved D. Per germline, CDR1 SQVTM and CDR2 ANQGSEA. The CDR3 length is 11 residues. With 2 bases removed from V and 3 bases from J, the gap between germline ends came to 4 bases. CDR3 sequence (DNA): TGCAGCGTTGAACATGACTATGGCTACACCTTC. It is translated as CSVEHDYGYTF.